This TCR beta chain stems from a study of blood T cell repertoires in COVID-19. Overall study context: Donors in the United States, Italy and Spain gave samples during acute or convalescent COVID-19.

The Seattle patients joined while their infection was active and were tracked longitudinally afterward. Per the authors' pipeline: Nucleated cell counts were estimated from reference gene primer amplification. TCRdb keeps only in-frame clones here, not all; method: immunoSEQ multiplex PCR. V, J and clone size reflect that table, while D and trimming were determined from the DNA. This table holds 150,000 to 200,000 clones, roughly 88% found once. The receptor was derived from an elderly man with COVID-19, enrolled during active disease. The material sequenced was peripheral blood.

In DNA, the CDR3 is TGTGCCATCAGTGCTGCCGGGAACACTGAAGCTTTCTTT. Translating gives CAISAAGNTEAFF. The chain links TRBV10-3 to TRBJ1-1; D gene unclear. This CDR3 is 13 amino acids long. Germline V gene sequence: CDR1 ENHRY, CDR2 SYGVKD. V dropped 4 bases and J dropped 1 base, with 7 bases sitting between them.